The entry below describes one TCR beta chain. Clones were sequenced by immunoSEQ multiplex PCR, and TCRdb holds only the in-frame ones, with some missing. This table holds about 61,000 clones, 85% to 90% found once. CDR1 and CDR2 (germline): SQVTM, ANQGSEA. This CDR3 comprises 13 residues. With 3 bases removed from V and 7 bases from J, the gap between germline ends came to 16 bases. This entry is derived from a study of T cell changes during pregnancy in multiple sclerosis. Material: peripheral blood, obtained in the first trimester of pregnancy. The chain employs TRBV29-1 and TRBJ2-7; the D gene is possibly TRBD2 (7 bases). The sequence came from a female donor in good health, enrolled as a control in a pregnancy study. The CDR3 spells CSVDLGGAGEQYF. CDR3 nucleotide sequence: TGCAGCGTTGATTTAGGGGGGGCTGGGGAGCAGTACTTC.